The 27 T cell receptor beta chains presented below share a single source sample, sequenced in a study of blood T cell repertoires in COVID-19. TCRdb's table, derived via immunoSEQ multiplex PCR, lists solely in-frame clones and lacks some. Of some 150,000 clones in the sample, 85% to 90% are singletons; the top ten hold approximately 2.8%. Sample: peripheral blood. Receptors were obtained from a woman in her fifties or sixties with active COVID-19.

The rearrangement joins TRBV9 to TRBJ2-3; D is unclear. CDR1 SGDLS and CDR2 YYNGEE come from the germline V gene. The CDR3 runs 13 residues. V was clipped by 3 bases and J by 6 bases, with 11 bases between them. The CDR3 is CASSDPAADTQYF. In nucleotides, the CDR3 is TGTGCCAGCAGCGACCCCGCGGCGGATACGCAGTATTTT.

CDR3 DNA: TGTGCCAGCAGCCGGGACAGGGAAGATGGCTACACCTTC. Encoded protein: CASSRDREDGYTF. The genes are TRBV7-3 and TRBJ1-2, with TRBD1 matching 9 bases. Germline-derived CDR1 and CDR2 are SGHTA and FQGTGA. J lost 6 bases, V lost 5 bases, and 4 bases had no gene match. The CDR3 totals 13 residues.

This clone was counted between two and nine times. The CDR3 sequence: CASSYGQGSTEAFF. The CDR3 DNA reads TGTGCCAGCAGTTACGGGCAGGGCTCCACTGAAGCTTTCTTT. V is TRBV6-6 and J is TRBJ1-1; D is perhaps TRBD1 (5 bases). CDR1 and CDR2 (germline): MNHNY, SVGAGI (reference sequence). Between the trimmed V and J ends, which lost 2 bases and 4 bases, there was a span of 11 bases. CDR3 length: 14 residues.

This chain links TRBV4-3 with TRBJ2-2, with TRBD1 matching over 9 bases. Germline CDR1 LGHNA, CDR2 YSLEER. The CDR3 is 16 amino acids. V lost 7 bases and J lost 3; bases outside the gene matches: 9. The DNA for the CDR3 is TGCGCCAGCACTTGGGGACAGGGCTCGGACACCGGGGAGCTGTTTTTT. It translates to CASTWGQGSDTGELFF.

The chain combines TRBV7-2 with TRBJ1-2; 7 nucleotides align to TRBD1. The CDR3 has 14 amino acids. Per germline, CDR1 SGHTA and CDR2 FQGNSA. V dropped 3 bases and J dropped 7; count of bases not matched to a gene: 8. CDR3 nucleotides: TGTGCCAGCAGCTTTCAAGGGGGCGCGGGTGGCTACACCTTC. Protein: CASSFQGGAGGYTF.

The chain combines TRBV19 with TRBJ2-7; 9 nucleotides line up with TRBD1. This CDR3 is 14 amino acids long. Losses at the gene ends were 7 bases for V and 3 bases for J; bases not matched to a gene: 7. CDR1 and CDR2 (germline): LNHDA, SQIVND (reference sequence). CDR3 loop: CASTPTGGFYEQYF. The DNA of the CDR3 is TGTGCCAGTACCCCGACAGGGGGATTCTACGAGCAGTACTTC.

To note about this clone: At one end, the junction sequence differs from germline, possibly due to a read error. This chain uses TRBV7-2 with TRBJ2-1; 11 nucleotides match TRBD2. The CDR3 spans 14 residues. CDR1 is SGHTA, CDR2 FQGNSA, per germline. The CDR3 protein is CASSIAGGPHEQFF. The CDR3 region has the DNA TGTGCCAGCAGCATAGCGGGAGGGCCTCATGAGCAGTTCTTC.

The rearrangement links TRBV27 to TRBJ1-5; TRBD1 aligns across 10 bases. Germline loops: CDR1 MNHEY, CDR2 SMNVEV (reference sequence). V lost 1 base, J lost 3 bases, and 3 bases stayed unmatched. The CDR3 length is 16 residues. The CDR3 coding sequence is TGTGCCAGCAGTTTATTGGGACAGGGGTTCAATCAGCCCCAGCATTTT. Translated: CASSLLGQGFNQPQHF.

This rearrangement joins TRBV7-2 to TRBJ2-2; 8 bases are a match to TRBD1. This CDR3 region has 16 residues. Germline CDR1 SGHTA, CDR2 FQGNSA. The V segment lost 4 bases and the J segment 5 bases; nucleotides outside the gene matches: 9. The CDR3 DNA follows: TGTGCCAGCAGCTCTCGAGGACAGGGCAGGACCGGGGAGCTGTTTTTT. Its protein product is CASSSRGQGRTGELFF.

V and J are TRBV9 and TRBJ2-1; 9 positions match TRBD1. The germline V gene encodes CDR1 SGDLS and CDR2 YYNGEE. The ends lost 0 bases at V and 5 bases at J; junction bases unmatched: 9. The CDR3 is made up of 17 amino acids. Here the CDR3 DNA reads TGTGCCAGCAGCGTAGGGTTTTGGGGACAGGGTAACAATGAGCAGTTCTTC. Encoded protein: CASSVGFWGQGNNEQFF.

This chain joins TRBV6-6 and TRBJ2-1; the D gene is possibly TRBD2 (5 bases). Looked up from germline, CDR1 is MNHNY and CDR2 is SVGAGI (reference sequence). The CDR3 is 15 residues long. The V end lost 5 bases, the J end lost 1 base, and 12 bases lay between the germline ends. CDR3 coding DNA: TGTGCCAGCAGTCGAGGGAGCCCATCCTACAATGAGCAGTTCTTC. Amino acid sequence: CASSRGSPSYNEQFF.

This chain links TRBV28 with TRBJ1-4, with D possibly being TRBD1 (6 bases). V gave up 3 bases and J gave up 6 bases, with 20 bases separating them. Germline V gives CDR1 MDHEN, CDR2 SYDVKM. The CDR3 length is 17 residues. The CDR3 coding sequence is TGTGCCAGCAGTTTGCTCCCGGGGGGGGGCGTGGATGAAAAACTGTTTTTT. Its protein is CASSLLPGGGVDEKLFF.

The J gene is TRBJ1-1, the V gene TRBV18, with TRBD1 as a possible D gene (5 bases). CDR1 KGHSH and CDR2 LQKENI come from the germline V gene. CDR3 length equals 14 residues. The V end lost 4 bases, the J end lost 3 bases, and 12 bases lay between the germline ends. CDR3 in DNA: TGTGCCAGCTCACTGACAGCTTCACACACTGAAGCTTTCTTT. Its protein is CASSLTASHTEAFF.

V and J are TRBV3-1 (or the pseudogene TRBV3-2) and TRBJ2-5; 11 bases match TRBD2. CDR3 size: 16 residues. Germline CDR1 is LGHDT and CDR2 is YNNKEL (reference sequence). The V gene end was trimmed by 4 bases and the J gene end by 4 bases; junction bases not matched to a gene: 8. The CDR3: CASSPGGLAVLETQYF. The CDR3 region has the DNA TGTGCCAGCAGCCCCGGGGGACTAGCGGTTTTAGAGACCCAGTACTTC.

The CDR3 nucleotides read TGTGCCAGCAGCCCAGGGGCGTCACCCCTCCACTTT. This codes for CASSPGASPLHF. The chain combines TRBV11-1 with TRBJ1-6; the D gene is possibly TRBD1 (6 bases). The ends were cut back, 5 bases at V and 10 bases at J, with 9 bases in the middle. This CDR3 comprises 12 residues. Germline loops: CDR1 SGHAT, CDR2 FQDESV (reference sequence).

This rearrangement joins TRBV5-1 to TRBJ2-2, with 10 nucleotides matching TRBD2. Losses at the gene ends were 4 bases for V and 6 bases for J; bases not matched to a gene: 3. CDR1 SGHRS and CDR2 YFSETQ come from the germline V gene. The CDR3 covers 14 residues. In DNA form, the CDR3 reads TGCGCCAGCAGCGGGACTAGCGCATCCGGGGAGCTGTTTTTT. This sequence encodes CASSGTSASGELFF.

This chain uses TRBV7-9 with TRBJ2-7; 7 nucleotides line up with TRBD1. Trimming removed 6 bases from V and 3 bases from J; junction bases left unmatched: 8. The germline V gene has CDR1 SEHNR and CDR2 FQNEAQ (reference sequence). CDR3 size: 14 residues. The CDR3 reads CASSFDRANYEQYF. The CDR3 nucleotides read TGTGCCAGCAGTTTTGACAGGGCCAACTACGAGCAGTACTTC.

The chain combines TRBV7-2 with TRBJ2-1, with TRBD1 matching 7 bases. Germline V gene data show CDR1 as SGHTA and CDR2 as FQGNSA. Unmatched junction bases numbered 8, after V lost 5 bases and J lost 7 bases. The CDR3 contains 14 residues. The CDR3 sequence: CASSAFEGANEQFF. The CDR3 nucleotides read TGTGCCAGCAGCGCATTCGAGGGGGCGAATGAGCAGTTCTTC.

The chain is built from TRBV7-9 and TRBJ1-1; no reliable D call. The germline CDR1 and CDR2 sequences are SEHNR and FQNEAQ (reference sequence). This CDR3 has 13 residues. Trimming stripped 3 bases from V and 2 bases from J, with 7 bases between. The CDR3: CASSFLENTEAFF. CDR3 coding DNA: TGTGCCAGCAGCTTTTTAGAAAACACTGAAGCTTTCTTT.

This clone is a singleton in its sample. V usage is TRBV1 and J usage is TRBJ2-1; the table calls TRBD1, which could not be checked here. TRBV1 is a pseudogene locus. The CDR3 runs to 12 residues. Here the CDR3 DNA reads TGCACCAGCAGCCCACGACATATTGAGCAGTTCTTC. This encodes CTSSPRHIEQFF.

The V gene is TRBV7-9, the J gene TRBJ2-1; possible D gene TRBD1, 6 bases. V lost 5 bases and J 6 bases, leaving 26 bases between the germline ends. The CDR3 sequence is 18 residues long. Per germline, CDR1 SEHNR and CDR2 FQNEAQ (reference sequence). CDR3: CASSHRAGDFDLVNEQFF. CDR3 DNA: TGTGCCAGCAGCCACCGTGCAGGGGATTTTGATTTAGTCAATGAGCAGTTCTTC. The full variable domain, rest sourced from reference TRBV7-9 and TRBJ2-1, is DTGVSQNPRHKITKRGQNVTFRCDPISEHNRLYWYRQTLGQGPEFLTYFQNEAQLEKSRLLSDRFSAERPKGSFSTLEIQRTEQGDSAMYLCASSHRAGDFDLVNEQFFGPGTRLTVL.

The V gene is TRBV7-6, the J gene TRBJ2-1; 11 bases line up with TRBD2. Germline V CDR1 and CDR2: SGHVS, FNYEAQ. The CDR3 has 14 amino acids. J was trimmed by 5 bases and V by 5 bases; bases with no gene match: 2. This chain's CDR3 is CASSPTSGDNEQFF. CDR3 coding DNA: TGTGCCAGCAGCCCGACTAGCGGGGACAATGAGCAGTTCTTC.

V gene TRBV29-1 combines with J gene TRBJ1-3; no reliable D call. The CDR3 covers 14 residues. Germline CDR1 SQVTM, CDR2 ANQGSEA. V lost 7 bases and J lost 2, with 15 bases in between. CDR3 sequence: CSAKNFSPGNTIYF. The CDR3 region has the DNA TGCAGCGCGAAGAACTTTTCTCCTGGAAACACCATATATTTT.

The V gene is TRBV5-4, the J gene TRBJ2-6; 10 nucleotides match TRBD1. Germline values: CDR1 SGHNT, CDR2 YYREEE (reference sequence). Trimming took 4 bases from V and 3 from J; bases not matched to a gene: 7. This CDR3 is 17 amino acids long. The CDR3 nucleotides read TGTGCCAGCAGCCCACGACAGGGGGCTGATGGGGCCAACGTCCTGACTTTC. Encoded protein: CASSPRQGADGANVLTF. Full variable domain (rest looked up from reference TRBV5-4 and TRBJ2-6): ETGVTQSPTHLIKTRGQQVTLRCSSQSGHNTVSWYQQALGQGPQFIFQYYREEENGRGNFPPRFSGLQFPNYSSELNVNALELDDSALYLCASSPRQGADGANVLTFGAGSRLTVL.

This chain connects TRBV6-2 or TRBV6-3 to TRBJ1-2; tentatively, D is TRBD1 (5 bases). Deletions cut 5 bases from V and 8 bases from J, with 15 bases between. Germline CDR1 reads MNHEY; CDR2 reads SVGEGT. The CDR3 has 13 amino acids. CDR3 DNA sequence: TGTGCCAGCAGTCCGTTACCCGGGGGAGGCTACACCTTC. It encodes CASSPLPGGGYTF.

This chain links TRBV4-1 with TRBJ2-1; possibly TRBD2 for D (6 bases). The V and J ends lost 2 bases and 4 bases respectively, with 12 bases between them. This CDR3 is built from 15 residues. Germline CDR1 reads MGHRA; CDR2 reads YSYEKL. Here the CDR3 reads CASSQPRDLYNEQFF. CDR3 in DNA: TGCGCCAGCAGCCAACCACGGGACTTATACAATGAGCAGTTCTTC.

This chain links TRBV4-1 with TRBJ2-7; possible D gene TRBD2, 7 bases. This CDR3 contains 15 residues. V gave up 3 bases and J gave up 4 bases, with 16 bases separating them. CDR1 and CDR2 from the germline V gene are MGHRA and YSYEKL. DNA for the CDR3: TGCGCCAGCAGCCAGCCCTACGGGGGGCTGTACGAGCAGTACTTC. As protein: CASSQPYGGLYEQYF.